This TCR beta chain was observed in a study of T cell responses to AZD1222 COVID-19 vaccine. Study-level information: Second doses at about 4 or about 12 weeks were pooled. Findings and limits, study-wide: Donors were chiefly white British, with a greater number of females, and clonal diversity was perhaps underestimated. Close to half of spike-specific TCRs reportedly recognize unmutated variant regions.

Turning to this clone: The target antigen is unknown.

Clones were sequenced by immunoSEQ multiplex PCR, and TCRdb holds only the in-frame ones, with some missing. This sample has more than 85,000 clones, with roughly 82% found just once. V lost 1 base and J 2 bases, leaving 14 bases between the germline ends. Germline V gene data show CDR1 as MGHDK and CDR2 as SYGVNS. CDR3 size: 16 residues. The sequence derives from an adult in good health. Sequencing used peripheral blood, obtained on day 0 of AZD1222 vaccination. The gene calls are TRBV25-1 and TRBJ1-2; D is ambiguous. The CDR3 loop reads CASSESGIRGNYGYTF. CDR3 DNA sequence: TGTGCCAGCAGTGAATCTGGCATCAGAGGGAACTATGGCTACACCTTC.